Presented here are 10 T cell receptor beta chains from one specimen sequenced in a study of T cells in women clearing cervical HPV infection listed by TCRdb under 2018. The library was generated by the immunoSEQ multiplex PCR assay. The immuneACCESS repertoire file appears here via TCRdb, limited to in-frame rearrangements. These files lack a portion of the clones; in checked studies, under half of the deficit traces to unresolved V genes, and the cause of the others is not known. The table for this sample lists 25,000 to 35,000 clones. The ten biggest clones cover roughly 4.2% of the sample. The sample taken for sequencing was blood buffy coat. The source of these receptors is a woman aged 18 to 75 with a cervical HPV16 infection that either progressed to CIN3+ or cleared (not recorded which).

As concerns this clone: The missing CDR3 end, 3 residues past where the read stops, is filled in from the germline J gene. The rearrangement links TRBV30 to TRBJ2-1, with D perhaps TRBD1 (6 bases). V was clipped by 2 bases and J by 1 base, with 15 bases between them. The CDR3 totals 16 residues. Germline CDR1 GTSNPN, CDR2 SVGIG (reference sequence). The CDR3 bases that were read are TGTGCCTGGAGTCGACAGGACAGCCGGTCCTACAATGAG. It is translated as CAWSRQDSRSYNE. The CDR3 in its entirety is CAWSRQDSRSYNEQFF.

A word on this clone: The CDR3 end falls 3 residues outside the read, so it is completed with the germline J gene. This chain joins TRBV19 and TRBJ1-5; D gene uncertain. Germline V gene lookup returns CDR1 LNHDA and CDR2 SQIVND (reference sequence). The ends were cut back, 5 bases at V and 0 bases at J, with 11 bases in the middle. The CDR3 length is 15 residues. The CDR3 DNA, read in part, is TGTGCCAGTAGTCCCCTAGGTTATAGCAATCAGCCC. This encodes CASSPLGYSNQP. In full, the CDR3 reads CASSPLGYSNQPQHF.

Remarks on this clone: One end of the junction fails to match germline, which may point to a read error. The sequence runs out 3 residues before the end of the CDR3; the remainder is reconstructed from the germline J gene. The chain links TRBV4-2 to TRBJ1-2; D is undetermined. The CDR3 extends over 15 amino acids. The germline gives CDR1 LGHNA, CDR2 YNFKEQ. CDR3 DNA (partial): TGCGCCAGCAGCCAAGAGGGCAGGAATGCTTATGGC. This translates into CASSQEGRNAYG. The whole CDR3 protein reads CASSQEGRNAYGYTF.

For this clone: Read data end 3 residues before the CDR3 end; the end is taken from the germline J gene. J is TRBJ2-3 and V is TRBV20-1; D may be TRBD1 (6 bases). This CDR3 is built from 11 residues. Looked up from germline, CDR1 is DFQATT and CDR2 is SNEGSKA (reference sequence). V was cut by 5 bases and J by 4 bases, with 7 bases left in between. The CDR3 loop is CSAPGADTQYF. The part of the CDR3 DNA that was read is TGCAGTGCTCCAGGGGCAGATACG.

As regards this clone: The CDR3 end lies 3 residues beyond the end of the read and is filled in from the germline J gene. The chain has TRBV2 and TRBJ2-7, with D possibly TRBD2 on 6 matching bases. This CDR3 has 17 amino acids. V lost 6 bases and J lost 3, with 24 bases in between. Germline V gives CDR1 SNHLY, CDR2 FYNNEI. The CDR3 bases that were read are TGTGCCAGCAGAGTCCCAAAGAAGACTAGTTCGGTCTACGAG. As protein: CASRVPKKTSSVYE. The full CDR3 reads CASRVPKKTSSVYEQYF. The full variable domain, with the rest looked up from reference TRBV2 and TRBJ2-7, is EPEVTQTPSHQVTQMGQEVILRCVPISNHLYFYWYRQILGQKVEFLVSFYNNEISEKSEIFDDQFSVERPDGSNFTLKIRSTKLEDSAMYFCASRVPKKTSSVYEQYFGPGTRLTVT.

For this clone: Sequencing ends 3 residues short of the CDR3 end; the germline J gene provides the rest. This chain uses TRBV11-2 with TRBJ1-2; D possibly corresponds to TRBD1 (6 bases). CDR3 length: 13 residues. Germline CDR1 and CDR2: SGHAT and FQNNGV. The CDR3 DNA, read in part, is TGTGCCAGCAGCTTTACCAGGGGTAGGGGC. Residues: CASSFTRGRG. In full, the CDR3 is CASSFTRGRGYTF.

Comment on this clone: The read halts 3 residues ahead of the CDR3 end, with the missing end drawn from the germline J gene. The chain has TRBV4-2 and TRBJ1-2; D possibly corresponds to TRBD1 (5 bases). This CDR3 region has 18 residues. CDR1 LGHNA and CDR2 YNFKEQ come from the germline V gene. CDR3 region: CASSLISYRRGDLEGYTF. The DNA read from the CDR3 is TGTGCCAGCAGCCTCATCAGCTACAGGAGGGGTGACCTAGAGGGC.

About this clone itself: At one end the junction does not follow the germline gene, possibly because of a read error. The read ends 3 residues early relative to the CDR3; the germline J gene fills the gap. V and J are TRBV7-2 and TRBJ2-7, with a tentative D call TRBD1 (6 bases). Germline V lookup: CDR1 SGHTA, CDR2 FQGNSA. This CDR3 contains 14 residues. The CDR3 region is CASTLRDKPYEQYF. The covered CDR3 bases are TGTGCCAGCACCTTACGGGACAAGCCCTACGAG.

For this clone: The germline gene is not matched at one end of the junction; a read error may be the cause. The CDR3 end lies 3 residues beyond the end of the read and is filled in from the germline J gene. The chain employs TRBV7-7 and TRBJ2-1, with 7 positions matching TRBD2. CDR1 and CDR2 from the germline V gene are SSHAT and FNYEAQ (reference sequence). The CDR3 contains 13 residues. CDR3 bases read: TGTGCTAGCAGCTTAAGCGGGACGGGTGAG. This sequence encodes CASSLSGTGE. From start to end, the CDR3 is CASSLSGTGEQFF.

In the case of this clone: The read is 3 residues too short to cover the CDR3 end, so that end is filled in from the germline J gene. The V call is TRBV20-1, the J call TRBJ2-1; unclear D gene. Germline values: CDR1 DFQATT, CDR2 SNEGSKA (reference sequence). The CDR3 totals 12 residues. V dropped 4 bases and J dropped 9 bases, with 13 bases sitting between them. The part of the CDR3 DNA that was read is TGCAGTGCTAATCGTCTAGTGGGTGAG. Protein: CSANRLVGE. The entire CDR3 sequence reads CSANRLVGEQFF.